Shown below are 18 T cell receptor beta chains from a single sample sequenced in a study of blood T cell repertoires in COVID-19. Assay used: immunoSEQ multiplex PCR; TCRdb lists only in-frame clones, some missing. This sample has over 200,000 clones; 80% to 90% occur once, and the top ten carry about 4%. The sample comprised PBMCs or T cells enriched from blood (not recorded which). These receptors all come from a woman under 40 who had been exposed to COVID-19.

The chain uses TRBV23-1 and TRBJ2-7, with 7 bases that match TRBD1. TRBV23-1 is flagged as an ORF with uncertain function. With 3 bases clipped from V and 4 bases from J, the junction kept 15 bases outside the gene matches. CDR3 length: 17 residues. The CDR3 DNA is TGCGCCAGCAGTCACCCTCCGAAAGGGGGCGGTTGTTACGAGCAGTACTTC. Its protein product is CASSHPPKGGGCYEQYF.

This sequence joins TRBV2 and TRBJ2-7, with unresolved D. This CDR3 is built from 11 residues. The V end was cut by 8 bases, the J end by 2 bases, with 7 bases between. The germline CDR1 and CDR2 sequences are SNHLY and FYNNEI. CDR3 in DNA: TGTGCCAGCGCATCTACCTACGAGCAGTACTTC. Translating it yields CASASTYEQYF. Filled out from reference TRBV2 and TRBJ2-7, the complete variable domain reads EPEVTQTPSHQVTQMGQEVILRCVPISNHLYFYWYRQILGQKVEFLVSFYNNEISEKSEIFDDQFSVERPDGSNFTLKIRSTKLEDSAMYFCASASTYEQYFGPGTRLTVT.

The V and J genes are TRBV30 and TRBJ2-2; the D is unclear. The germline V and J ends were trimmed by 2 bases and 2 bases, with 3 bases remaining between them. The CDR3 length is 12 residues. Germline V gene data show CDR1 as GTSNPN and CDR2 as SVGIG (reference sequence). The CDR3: CAWSQNTGELFF. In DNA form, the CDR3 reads TGTGCCTGGAGTCAAAACACCGGGGAGCTGTTTTTT.

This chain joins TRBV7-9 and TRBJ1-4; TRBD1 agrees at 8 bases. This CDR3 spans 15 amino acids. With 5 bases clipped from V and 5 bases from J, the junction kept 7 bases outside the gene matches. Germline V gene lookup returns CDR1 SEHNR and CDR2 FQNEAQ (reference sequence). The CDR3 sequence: CASSARQGQNEKLFF. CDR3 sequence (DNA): TGTGCCAGCAGCGCCCGACAGGGGCAGAATGAAAAACTGTTTTTT.

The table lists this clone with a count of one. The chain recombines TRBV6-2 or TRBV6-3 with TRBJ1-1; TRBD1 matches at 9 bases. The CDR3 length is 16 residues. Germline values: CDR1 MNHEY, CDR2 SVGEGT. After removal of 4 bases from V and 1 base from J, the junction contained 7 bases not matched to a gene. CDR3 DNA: TGTGCCAGCAGTTCCGTGGACAGGGGCGGGAACACTGAAGCTTTCTTT. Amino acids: CASSSVDRGGNTEAFF.

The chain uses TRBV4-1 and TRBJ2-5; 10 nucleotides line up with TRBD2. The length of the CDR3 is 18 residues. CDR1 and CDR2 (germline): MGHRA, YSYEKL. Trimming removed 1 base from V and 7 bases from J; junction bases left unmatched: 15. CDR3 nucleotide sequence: TGCGCCAGCAGCCAAGGGATAGCGGGAGGCCCGCCTGGGGGGACCCAGTACTTC. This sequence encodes CASSQGIAGGPPGGTQYF.

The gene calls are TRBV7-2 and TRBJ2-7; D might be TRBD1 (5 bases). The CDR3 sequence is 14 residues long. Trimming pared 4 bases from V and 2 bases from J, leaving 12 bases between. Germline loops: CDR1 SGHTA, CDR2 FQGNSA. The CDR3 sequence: CASSSPGFTYEQYF. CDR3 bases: TGTGCCAGCAGCTCACCAGGGTTCACCTACGAGCAGTACTTC.

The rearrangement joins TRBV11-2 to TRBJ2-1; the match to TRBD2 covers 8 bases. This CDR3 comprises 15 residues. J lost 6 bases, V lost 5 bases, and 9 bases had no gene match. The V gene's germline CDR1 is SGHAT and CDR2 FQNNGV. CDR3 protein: CASSPGTRGGNEQFF. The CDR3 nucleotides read TGTGCCAGCAGCCCCGGGACTAGGGGGGGCAATGAGCAGTTCTTC.

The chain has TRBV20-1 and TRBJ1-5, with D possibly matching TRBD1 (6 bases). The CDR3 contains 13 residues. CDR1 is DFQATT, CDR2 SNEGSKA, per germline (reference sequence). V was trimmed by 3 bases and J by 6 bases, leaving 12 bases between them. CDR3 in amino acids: CSASRGGLQPQHF. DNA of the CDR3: TGCAGTGCTAGTAGGGGGGGGCTTCAGCCCCAGCATTTT.

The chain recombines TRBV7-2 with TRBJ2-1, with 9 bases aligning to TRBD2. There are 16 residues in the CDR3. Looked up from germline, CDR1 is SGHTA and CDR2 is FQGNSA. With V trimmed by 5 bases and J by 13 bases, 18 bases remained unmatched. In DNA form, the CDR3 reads TGTGCCAGCAGCCCTCGGGTTAGCGGGAGTAGCGGCCGCCAGTTCTTC. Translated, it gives CASSPRVSGSSGRQFF.

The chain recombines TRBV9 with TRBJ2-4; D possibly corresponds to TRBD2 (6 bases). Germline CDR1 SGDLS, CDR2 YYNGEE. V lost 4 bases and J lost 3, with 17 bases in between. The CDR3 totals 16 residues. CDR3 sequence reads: CASSPALGGGKNIQYF. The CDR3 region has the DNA TGTGCCAGCAGCCCTGCTTTGGGGGGAGGCAAAAACATTCAGTACTTC.

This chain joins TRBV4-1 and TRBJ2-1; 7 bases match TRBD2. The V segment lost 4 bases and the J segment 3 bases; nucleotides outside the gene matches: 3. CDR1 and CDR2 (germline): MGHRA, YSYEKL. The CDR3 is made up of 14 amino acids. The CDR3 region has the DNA TGCGCCAGCAGCCCTAGCGGTCTCTACAATGAGCAGTTCTTC. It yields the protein CASSPSGLYNEQFF.

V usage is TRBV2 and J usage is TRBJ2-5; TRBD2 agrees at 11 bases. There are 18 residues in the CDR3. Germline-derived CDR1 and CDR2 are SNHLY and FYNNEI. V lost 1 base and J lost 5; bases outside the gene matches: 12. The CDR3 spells CASSEGFTSGSVWETQYF. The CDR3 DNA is TGTGCCAGCAGTGAAGGTTTCACTAGCGGGAGTGTCTGGGAGACCCAGTACTTC.

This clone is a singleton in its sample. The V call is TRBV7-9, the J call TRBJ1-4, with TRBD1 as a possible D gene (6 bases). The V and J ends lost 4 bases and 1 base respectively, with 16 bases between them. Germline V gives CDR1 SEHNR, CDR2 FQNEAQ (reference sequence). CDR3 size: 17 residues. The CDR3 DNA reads TGTGCCAGCAGCTACGGCGGGGGCGCCGAAACTAATGAAAAACTGTTTTTT. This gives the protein CASSYGGGAETNEKLFF.

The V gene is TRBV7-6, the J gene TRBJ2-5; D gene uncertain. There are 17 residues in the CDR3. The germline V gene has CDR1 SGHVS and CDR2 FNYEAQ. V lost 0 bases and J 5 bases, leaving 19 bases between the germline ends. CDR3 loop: CASSLALAPRLWETQYF. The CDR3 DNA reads TGTGCCAGCAGCTTAGCGCTCGCACCGCGCTTATGGGAGACCCAGTACTTC.

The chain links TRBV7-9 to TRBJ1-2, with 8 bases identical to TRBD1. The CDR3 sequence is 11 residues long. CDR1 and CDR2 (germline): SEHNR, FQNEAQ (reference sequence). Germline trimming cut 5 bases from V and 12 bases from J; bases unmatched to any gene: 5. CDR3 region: CASSPDRADTF. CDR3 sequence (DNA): TGTGCCAGCAGCCCGGACAGGGCCGACACCTTC.

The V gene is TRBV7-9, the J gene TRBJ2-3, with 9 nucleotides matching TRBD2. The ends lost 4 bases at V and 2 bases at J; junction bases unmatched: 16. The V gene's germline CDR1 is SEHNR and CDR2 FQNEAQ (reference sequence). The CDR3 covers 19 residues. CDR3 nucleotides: TGTGCCAGCAGCTCAACCGACCACCTAAGCGGGAGGACCACAGATACGCAGTATTTT. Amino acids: CASSSTDHLSGRTTDTQYF. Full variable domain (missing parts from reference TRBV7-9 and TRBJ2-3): DTGVSQNPRHKITKRGQNVTFRCDPISEHNRLYWYRQTLGQGPEFLTYFQNEAQLEKSRLLSDRFSAERPKGSFSTLEIQRTEQGDSAMYLCASSSTDHLSGRTTDTQYFGPGTRLTVL.

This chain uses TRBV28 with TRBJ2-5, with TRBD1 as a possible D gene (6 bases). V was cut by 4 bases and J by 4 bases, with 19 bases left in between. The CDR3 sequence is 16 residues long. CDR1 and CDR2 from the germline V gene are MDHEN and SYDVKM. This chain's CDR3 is CASSSPGHGALETQYF. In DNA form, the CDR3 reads TGTGCCAGCAGTTCCCCGGGACACGGAGCACTAGAGACCCAGTACTTC.